The clone carrying this TCR beta chain was detected ten times or more. Its antigen is not known. Scientists amplified the TCR beta CDR3 regions from RNA transcripts. RT-PCR in the first round used HTBI primers; a second-round multiplex PCR followed. TCRdb ran MiXCR on the multiplex PCR reads and lists one entry per CDR3 protein. The repertoire holds approximately 210,000 distinct CDR3 sequences, with 20% to 25% as singletons. Those donors who had ophthalmopathy presented with moderate-to-severe activity, a CAS of ≥3, a NOSPECS of ≥4 and a duration under 3 months. Thyroid ultrasound, orbital computed tomography, TRAb, serum thyroxine and clinical symptoms formed the basis of diagnosis. PBMCs were density-gradient isolated from about 9.6 ml fresh blood. The source of the sample is a study of Graves' ophthalmopathy and Graves' hyperthyroidism. Trimming cost V 7 bases and J 5 bases; bases outside gene matches: 8. The CDR3 is 14 amino acids. Germline V gene sequence: CDR1 MDHEN, CDR2 SYDVKM.

Points from the study as a whole: The 13-signature model separated ophthalmopathy from stable hyperthyroidism at 85% to 90% sensitivity and roughly 80% specificity.

The receptor was derived from a woman in her fifties or sixties with Graves' ophthalmopathy. The V call is TRBV28, the J call TRBJ1-5; 7 bases align to TRBD1. Sequenced material: peripheral blood. CDR3 sequence (DNA): TGTGCCAGCAACAGACAGGGACCCCATCAGCCCCAGCATTTT. This gives the protein CASNRQGPHQPQHF.